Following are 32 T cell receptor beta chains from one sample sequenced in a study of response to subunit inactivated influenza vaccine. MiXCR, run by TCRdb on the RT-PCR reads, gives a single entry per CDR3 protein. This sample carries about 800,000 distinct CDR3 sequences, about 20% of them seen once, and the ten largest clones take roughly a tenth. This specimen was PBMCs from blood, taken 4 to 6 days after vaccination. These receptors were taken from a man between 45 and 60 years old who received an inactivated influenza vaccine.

The CDR3 is CASSPRTGAHYGYTF. The CDR3 nucleotides read TGTGCCAGCAGCCCCCGGACAGGAGCTCACTATGGCTACACCTTC. The chain uses TRBV7-2 and TRBJ1-2, with TRBD1 matching 7 bases. Germline V CDR1 and CDR2: SGHTA, FQGNSA. The V segment lost 5 bases and the J segment 3 bases; nucleotides outside the gene matches: 9. The CDR3 has 15 residues.

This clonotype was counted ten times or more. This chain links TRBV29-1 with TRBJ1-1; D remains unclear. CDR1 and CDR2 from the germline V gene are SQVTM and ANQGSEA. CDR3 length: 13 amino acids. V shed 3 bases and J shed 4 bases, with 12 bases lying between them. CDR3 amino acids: CSVEEGIGTEAFF. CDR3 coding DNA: TGCAGCGTTGAGGAGGGTATAGGCACTGAAGCTTTCTTT.

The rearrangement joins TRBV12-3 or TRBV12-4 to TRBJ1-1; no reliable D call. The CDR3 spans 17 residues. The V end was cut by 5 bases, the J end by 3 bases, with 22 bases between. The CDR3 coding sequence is TGTGCCAGCAGTGCCCGCGCGGGTTATCTCGGTTACACTGAAGCTTTCTTT. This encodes CASSARAGYLGYTEAFF.

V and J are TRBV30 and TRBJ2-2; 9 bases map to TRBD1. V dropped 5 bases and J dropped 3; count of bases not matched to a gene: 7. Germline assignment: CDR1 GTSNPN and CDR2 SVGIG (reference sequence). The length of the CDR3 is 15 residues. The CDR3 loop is CAWGPGTGYTGELFF. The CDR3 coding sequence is TGTGCCTGGGGACCCGGGACAGGGTACACCGGGGAGCTGTTTTTT.

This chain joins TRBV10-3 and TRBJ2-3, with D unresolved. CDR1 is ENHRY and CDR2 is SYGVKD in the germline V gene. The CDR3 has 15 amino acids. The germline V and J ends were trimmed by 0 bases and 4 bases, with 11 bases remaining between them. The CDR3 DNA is TGTGCCATCAGTGAGTCATCTGGGCAAGCAGATACGCAGTATTTT. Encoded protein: CAISESSGQADTQYF.

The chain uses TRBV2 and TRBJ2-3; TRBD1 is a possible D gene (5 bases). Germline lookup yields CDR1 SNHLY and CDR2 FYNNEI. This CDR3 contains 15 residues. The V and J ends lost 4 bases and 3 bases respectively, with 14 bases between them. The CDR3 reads CASSGGPGGTDTQYF. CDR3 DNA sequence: TGTGCCAGCAGTGGGGGCCCCGGTGGGACAGATACGCAGTATTTT.

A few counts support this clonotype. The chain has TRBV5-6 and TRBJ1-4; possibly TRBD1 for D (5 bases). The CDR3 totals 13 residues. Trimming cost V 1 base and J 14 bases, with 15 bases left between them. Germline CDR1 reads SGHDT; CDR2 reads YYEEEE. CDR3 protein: CASSLRDGRSLFF. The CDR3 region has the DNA TGTGCCAGCAGCTTGCGGGACGGCCGTTCGCTGTTTTTT.

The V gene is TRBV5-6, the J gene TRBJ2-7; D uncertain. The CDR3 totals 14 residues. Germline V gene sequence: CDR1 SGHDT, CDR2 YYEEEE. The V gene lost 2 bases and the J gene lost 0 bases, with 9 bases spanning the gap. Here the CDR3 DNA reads TGTGCCAGCAGCTTCGCGACTCACTCCTACGAGCAGTACTTC. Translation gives CASSFATHSYEQYF.

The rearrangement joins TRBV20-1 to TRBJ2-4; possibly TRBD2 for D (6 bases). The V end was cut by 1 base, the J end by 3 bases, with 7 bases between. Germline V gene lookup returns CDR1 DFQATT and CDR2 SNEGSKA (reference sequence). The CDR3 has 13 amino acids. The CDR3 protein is CSARVAVKNIQYF. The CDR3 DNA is TGCAGTGCTAGAGTAGCGGTCAAAAACATTCAGTACTTC.

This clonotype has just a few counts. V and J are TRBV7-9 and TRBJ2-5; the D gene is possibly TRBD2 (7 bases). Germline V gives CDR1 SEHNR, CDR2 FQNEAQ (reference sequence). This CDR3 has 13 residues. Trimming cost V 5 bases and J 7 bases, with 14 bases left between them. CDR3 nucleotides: TGTGCCAGCAGCGAGGGGGGGGAGTGGACCCAGTACTTC. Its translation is CASSEGGEWTQYF.

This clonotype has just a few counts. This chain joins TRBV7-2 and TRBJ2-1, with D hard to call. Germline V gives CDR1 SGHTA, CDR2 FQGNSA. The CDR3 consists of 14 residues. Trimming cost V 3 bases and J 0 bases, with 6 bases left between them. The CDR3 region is CASSFQSSYNEQFF. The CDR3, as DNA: TGTGCCAGCAGCTTTCAAAGCTCCTACAATGAGCAGTTCTTC.

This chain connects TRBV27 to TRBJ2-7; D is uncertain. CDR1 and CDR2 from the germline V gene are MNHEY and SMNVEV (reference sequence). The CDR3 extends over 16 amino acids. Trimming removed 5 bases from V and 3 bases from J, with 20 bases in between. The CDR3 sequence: CASSLMPVEESYEQYF. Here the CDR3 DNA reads TGTGCCAGCAGTCTTATGCCCGTAGAAGAGAGCTACGAGCAGTACTTC.

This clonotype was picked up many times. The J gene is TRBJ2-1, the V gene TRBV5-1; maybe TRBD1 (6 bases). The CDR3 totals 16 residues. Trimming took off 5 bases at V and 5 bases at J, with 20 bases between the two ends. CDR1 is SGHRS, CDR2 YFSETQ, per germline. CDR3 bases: TGCGCCAGCAGGTCCCCGTCTGGACAGATAAACAATGAGCAGTTCTTC. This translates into CASRSPSGQINNEQFF.

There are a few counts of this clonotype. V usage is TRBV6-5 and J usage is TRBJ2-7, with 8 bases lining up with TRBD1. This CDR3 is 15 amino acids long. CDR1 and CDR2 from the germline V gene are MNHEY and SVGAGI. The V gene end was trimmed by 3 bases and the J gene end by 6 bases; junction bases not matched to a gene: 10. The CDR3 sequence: CASSYGKQGVREQYF. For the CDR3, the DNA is TGTGCCAGCAGTTATGGGAAACAGGGGGTACGCGAGCAGTACTTC.

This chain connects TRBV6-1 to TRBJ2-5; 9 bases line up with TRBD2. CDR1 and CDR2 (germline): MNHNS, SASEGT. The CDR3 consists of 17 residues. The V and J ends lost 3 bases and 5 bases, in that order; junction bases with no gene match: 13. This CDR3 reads CASSELRLADRWETQYF. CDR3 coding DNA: TGTGCCAGCAGTGAGCTACGACTAGCGGACCGGTGGGAGACCCAGTACTTC.

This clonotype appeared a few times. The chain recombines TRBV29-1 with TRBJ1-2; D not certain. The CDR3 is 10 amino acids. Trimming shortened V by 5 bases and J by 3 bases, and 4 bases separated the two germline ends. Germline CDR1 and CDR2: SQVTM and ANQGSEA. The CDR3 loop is CSVWHYGYTF. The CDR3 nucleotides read TGCAGCGTTTGGCACTATGGCTACACCTTC.

CDR3: CASSYQGGEQFF. CDR3 sequence (DNA): TGTGCCAGCAGTTACCAGGGAGGGGAGCAGTTCTTC. The gene calls are TRBV7-2 and TRBJ2-1; the match to TRBD2 covers 7 bases. CDR1 is SGHTA and CDR2 is FQGNSA in the germline V gene. This CDR3 contains 12 residues. Trimming removed 6 bases from V and 10 bases from J; junction bases left unmatched: 6.

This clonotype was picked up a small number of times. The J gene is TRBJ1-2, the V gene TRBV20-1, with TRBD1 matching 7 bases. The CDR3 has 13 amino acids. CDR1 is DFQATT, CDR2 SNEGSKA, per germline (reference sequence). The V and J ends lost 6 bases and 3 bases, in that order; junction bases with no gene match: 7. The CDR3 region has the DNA TGCAGTGCCGCGGACAGGATCGACTATGGCTACACCTTC. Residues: CSAADRIDYGYTF.

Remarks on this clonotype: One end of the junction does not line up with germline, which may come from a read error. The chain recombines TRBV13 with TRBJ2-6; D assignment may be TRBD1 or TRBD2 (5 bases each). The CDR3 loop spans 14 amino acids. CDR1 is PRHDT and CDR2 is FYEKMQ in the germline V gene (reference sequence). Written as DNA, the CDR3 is TGTGCCAGCAGCTCATCCGGGACGGCCAACGTCCTGTCTTTC. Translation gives CASSSSGTANVLSF.

DNA of the CDR3: TGTGCCAGCAGCCGCGAGGGGTCAGCTAATAATTCACCCCTCCACTTT. This gives the protein CASSREGSANNSPLHF. The J gene is TRBJ1-6, the V gene TRBV7-2; perhaps TRBD1 as D (5 bases). This CDR3 is built from 16 residues. Germline values: CDR1 SGHTA, CDR2 FQGNSA. V was trimmed by 5 bases and J by 5 bases, leaving 16 bases between them.

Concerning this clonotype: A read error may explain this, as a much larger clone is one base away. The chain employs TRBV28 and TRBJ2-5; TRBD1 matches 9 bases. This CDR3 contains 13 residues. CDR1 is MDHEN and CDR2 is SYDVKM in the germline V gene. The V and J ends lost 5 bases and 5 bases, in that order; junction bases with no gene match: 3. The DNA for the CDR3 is TGTGCCAGCAGTGGGACAGGGCCGGAGACCCAGTACTTC. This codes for CASSGTGPETQYF.

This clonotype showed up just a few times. CDR3 DNA: TGTGCCAGCAGCTTTGGAGGAGCAGGGGGAGATACGCAGTATTTT. Protein product: CASSFGGAGGDTQYF. This chain uses TRBV7-9 with TRBJ2-3; 7 nucleotides align to TRBD1. The CDR3 is 15 residues long. CDR1 SEHNR and CDR2 FQNEAQ come from the germline V gene (reference sequence). Trimming cost V 3 bases and J 5 bases; bases outside gene matches: 8. Filled out from reference TRBV7-9 and TRBJ2-3, the complete variable domain reads DTGVSQNPRHKITKRGQNVTFRCDPISEHNRLYWYRQTLGQGPEFLTYFQNEAQLEKSRLLSDRFSAERPKGSFSTLEIQRTEQGDSAMYLCASSFGGAGGDTQYFGPGTRLTVL.

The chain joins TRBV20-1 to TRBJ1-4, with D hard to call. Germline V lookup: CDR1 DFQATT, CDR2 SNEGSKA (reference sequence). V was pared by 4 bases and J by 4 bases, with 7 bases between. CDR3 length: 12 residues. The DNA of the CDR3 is TGCAGTGCTACGGACGGTAATGAAAAACTGTTTTTT. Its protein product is CSATDGNEKLFF.

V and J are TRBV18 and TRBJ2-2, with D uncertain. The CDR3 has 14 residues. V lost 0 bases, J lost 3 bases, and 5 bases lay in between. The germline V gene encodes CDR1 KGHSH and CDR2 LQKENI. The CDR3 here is CASSPPAYTGELFF. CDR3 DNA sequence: TGTGCCAGCTCACCACCGGCTTACACCGGGGAGCTGTTTTTT.

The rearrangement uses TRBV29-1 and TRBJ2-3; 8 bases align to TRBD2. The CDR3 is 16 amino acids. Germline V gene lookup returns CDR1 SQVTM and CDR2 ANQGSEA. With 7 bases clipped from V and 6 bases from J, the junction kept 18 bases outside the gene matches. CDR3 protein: CSASQGAGGAYDTQYF. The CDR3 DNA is TGCAGCGCATCTCAAGGGGCCGGGGGGGCCTACGATACGCAGTATTTT.

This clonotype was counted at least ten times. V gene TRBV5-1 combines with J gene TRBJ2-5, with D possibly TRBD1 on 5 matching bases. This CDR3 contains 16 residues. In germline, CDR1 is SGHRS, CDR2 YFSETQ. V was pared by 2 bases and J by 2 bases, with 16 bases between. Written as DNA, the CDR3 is TGCGCCAGCAGCTTCACCAACAGGTCACCACAAGAGACCCAGTACTTC. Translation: CASSFTNRSPQETQYF.

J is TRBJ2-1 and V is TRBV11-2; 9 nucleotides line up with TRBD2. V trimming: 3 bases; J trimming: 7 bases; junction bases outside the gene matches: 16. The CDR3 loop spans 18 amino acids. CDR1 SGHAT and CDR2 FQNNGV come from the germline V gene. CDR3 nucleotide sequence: TGTGCCAGCAGCTTTTTTAGTAGCGGGAGCACCTGGGAAAATGAGCAGTTCTTC. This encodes CASSFFSSGSTWENEQFF.

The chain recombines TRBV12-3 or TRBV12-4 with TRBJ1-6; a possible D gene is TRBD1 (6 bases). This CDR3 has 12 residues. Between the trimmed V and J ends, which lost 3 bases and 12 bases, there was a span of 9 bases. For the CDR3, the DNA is TGTGCCAGCAGTTTGACAGGCAGACCCCTCCACTTT. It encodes CASSLTGRPLHF.

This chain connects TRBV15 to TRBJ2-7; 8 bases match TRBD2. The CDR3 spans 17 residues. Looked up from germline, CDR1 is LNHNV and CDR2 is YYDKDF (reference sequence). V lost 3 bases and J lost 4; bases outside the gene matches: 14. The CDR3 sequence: CATSRETSGPNGYEQYF. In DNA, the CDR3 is TGTGCCACCAGCAGGGAAACTAGCGGACCAAATGGTTACGAGCAGTACTTC.

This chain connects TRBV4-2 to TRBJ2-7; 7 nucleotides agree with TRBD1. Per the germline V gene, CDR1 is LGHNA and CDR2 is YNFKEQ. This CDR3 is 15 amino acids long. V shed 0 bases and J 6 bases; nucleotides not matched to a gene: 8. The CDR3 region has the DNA TGTGCCAGCAGCCAAGAGGACAGGCCGCTTGTCGAGCAGTACTTC. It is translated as CASSQEDRPLVEQYF.

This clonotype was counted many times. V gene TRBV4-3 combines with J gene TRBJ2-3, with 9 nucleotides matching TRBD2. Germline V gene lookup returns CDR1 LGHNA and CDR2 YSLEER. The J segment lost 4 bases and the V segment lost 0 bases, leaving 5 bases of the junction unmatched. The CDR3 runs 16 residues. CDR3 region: CASSQDLRGGSDTQYF. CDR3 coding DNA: TGCGCCAGCAGCCAAGATTTGCGGGGGGGATCAGATACGCAGTATTTT.

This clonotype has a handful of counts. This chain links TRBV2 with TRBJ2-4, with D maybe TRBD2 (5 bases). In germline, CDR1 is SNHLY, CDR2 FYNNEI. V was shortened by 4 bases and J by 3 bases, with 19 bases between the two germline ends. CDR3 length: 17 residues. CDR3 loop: CASSATSPPRDKNIQYF. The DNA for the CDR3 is TGTGCCAGCAGTGCCACCTCCCCTCCCCGGGACAAAAACATTCAGTACTTC.